Sequencing of this T cell receptor beta chain was carried out in a study of CD8 T cells in ankylosing spondylitis (dated by TCRdb to the late 2010s). Context from the whole study: The study profiled T cell receptor beta repertoires in healthy donors and ankylosing spondylitis patients to find disease-linked TCR variants. The full study cohort comprised roughly 24 ankylosing spondylitis patients and about a hundred healthy donors. Samples of peripheral blood were taken, and for ankylosing spondylitis patients, synovial fluid was collected as well. Overall results and qualifications from the work: Some of the motif variants had been reported before in the synovial fluid and blood of reactive arthritis patients, a finding that suggests common disease-initiation mechanisms. According to the report, matched synovial fluid samples from ankylosing spondylitis patients were significantly enriched for the disease-linked clones. The disease-linked clones had a CD8+ phenotype and were found at relatively low frequencies in peripheral blood. A TCR beta motif made up of several highly homologous amino acid variants appeared to be characteristic of blood from ankylosing spondylitis patients.

V is clipped by 5 bases and J by 2 bases, and the sequence between their germline boundaries is 25 bases long. As encoded in the germline V gene (reference sequence), CDR1 is SGHAT while CDR2 is FQDESV. The CDR3 starts with the cysteine, ends with the phenylalanine, and has 18 residues. Only CDR3 DNA remains: 54 bases, in frame from the first base. At least ten counts were recorded for this clonotype. It lacks a known antigen. Within one base of it there is no much larger clone, and no base qualities were kept. Sequencing was carried out with an Illumina HiSeq 2500. TCR beta libraries were prepared by quantitative 5'-RACE with molecular barcodes. As for how the authors treated the data: To identify disease-linked TCR variants, a new computational method was used, one built on a probabilistic model of VDJ rearrangement. The raw public reads went through TCRdb reprocessing: fastp at Q25, MiXCR clone calling, in-frame beta chains kept. Rows with a matching CDR3 protein are joined into one entry that keeps the most common DNA and genes. Clone size and V and J calls follow TCRdb, not the original study. This sample has under 250,000 distinct CDR3 sequences in its table, and 7.3% of those were observed once. The ten largest clones add up to 13% to 15% of the sample.

The material sequenced was blood, either unsorted or a sorted T cell fraction (not recorded which). The source of this sequence is a male donor with ankylosing spondylitis. Recombination connected TRBV11-1 to TRBJ2-7, with TRBD1 as a weak D call on 6 bases. This receptor carries the CDR3 CASSPDLRGHLTTYEQYF. The nucleotide sequence is given as TGTGCCAGCAGCCCAGATTTGAGGGGACACCTGACCACCTACGAGCAGTACTTC.